The rows below give T cell receptor beta chains drawn from one sample of a study of breast tumors, draining lymph nodes, adjacent tissues. MiXCR, run by TCRdb on the multiplex PCR reads, gives a single entry per CDR3 protein. Here the sample spans about 80,000 distinct CDR3 sequences, roughly 20% being singletons. The sequenced sample consisted of axillary lymph node tissue. These receptors were obtained from a female donor with breast cancer. Some clones in this sample may be carry-over from other donors' samples. The CDR3 runs from the conserved cysteine through the conserved F or W. The D gene is left open where the match is weak. Clone size is stated in some rows and not others, as once, few, many or a class when expanded.

TRBD1 TRBJ2-5 many TRBV5-1 CASAPGQGARGRETQYF TGCGCCAGCGCCCCGGGACAGGGGGCGCGGGGGAGAGAGACCCAGTACTTC
TRBD2 TRBJ2-3 many TRBV9 CASSVGSSGNPTDTQYF TGTGCCAGCAGCGTAGGCTCTAGCGGGAACCCCACAGATACGCAGTATTTT
TRBD1 TRBJ2-5 many TRBV5-1 CASKLGQSQETQYF TGCGCCAGCAAACTGGGACAGAGCCAAGAGACCCAGTACTTC
- TRBJ2-1 many TRBV7-3 CASSLSGTSYNEQFF TGTGCCAGCAGCTTAAGCGGGACCTCCTACAATGAGCAGTTCTTC
- TRBJ2-5 medium-sized TRBV12-3/TRBV12-4 CASSISYSETQYF TGTGCCAGCAGCATATCCTATTCGGAGACCCAGTACTTC
- TRBJ1-3 - TRBV6-1 CASSEAGRPSGNTIYF TGTGCCAGCAGCGAAGCCGGCAGACCCTCTGGAAACACCATATATTTT
TRBD1 TRBJ2-5 few TRBV5-1 CASSVGGLGTGGQETQYF TGCGCCAGCAGCGTTGGGGGGCTTGGGACAGGTGGACAAGAGACCCAGTACTTC
- TRBJ1-3 many TRBV9 CASSVGFPGNTIYF TGTGCCAGCAGCGTAGGGTTCCCTGGAAACACCATATATTTT
- TRBJ2-1 once TRBV3-1 CASSLRGRTSYNEQFF TGTGCCAGCAGCCTAAGGGGGAGAACCTCCTACAATGAGCAGTTCTTC
TRBD1 TRBJ2-5 - TRBV9 CASSPRTGNHETQYF TGTGCCAGCAGCCCCCGGACAGGGAACCATGAGACCCAGTACTTC
- TRBJ2-1 many TRBV5-4 CASSPRNLVGNEQFF TGTGCCAGCAGCCCCCGAAACCTAGTAGGCAATGAGCAGTTCTTC
TRBD2 TRBJ2-1 many TRBV4-2 CASSQDRAGVENEQFF TGTGCCAGCAGCCAAGATCGAGCGGGAGTGGAAAATGAGCAGTTCTTC
- TRBJ2-1 many TRBV7-9 CASSLGPGFEQFF TGTGCCAGCAGCTTAGGGCCCGGGTTTGAGCAGTTCTTC
TRBD1 TRBJ2-5 once TRBV3-1 CASGQALLRDRGGTQYF TGTGCCAGCGGCCAAGCCCTACTCCGGGACAGGGGGGGGACCCAGTACTTC
- TRBJ2-1 - TRBV28 CASSRAGSSYNEQFF TGTGCCAGCAGTCGAGCGGGCAGCTCCTACAATGAGCAGTTCTTC
- TRBJ1-6 many TRBV19 CASRDSSPSPLHF TGTGCCAGTAGAGACAGTTCCCCTTCACCCCTCCACTTT
- TRBJ2-3 many TRBV12-5 CASGSRQAPLTQYF TGTGCTAGTGGTTCTCGACAGGCCCCCCTTACGCAGTATTTT
- TRBJ2-1 many TRBV20-1 CSAQRGLRGGSSYNEQFF TGCAGTGCTCAGCGGGGCCTAAGAGGGGGCAGCTCCTACAATGAGCAGTTCTTC
TRBD1 TRBJ1-3 many TRBV7-2 CASSPRPRGATGNTIYF TGTGCCAGCAGCCCCCGTCCCAGGGGGGCTACTGGAAACACCATATATTTT
TRBD2 TRBJ2-5 many TRBV29-1 CSVLGGGTWGETQYF TGCAGCGTCCTCGGGGGGGGGACATGGGGGGAGACCCAGTACTTC
- TRBJ2-1 once TRBV12-3/TRBV12-4 CAGSDMGHGQSSYNEQFF TGTGCCGGCAGTGATATGGGCCACGGCCAAAGCTCCTACAATGAGCAGTTCTTC
- TRBJ2-1 - TRBV19 CASSNSVSDLYNEQFF TGTGCCAGTAGTAATTCGGTGTCAGACCTCTACAATGAGCAGTTCTTC
TRBD1 TRBJ2-7 few TRBV18 CASSTQGTPGEQYF TGTGCCAGCTCAACACAGGGGACCCCGGGGGAGCAGTACTTC
TRBD1 TRBJ2-7 many TRBV19 CASSTTGSSYEQYF TGTGCCAGTAGTACGACAGGGAGCTCCTACGAGCAGTACTTC
TRBD1 TRBJ2-5 many TRBV7-3 CASSLAPGGRETQYF TGTGCCAGCAGCTTAGCGCCAGGGGGCAGGGAGACCCAGTACTTC
- TRBJ2-7 - TRBV3-1 CASSQELGPYEQYF TGTGCCAGCAGCCAAGAGTTAGGTCCCTACGAGCAGTACTTC
TRBD1 TRBJ2-3 many TRBV20-1 CSARDADRGKDTQYF TGCAGTGCTAGAGATGCGGACAGGGGGAAAGATACGCAGTATTTT
- TRBJ1-6 - TRBV2 CASSAAGSNSPLHF TGTGCCAGCAGTGCTGCGGGGTCTAATTCACCCCTCCACTTT
- TRBJ2-1 many TRBV12-3/TRBV12-4 CASSLGRRHNEQFF TGTGCCAGCAGTTTGGGACGGAGACACAATGAGCAGTTCTTC
- TRBJ1-6 many TRBV5-1 CASSLAGRSSYNSPLHF TGCGCCAGCAGCTTGGCAGGCAGGAGCTCCTATAATTCACCCCTCCACTTT
- TRBJ2-7 many TRBV7-8 CASSLGGTGNYEQYF TGTGCCAGCAGCTTAGGGGGAACAGGGAACTACGAGCAGTACTTC
- TRBJ2-1 - TRBV28 CASKTGDGRYHEQFF TGTGCCAGCAAAACAGGGGACGGGAGGTATCATGAGCAGTTCTTC
- TRBJ1-1 once TRBV4-2 CASSQDLHRGGAYTEAFF TGTGCCAGCAGCCAAGATCTCCATCGGGGGGGCGCGTACACTGAAGCTTTCTTT
TRBD2 TRBJ2-2 many TRBV20-1 CSARDTSVDTGELFF TGCAGTGCTAGAGATACTAGCGTCGACACCGGGGAGCTGTTTTTT
TRBD1 TRBJ2-7 many TRBV10-2 CASSEGTGGKYLSYEQYF TGCGCCAGCAGTGAGGGGACAGGGGGAAAATACCTCTCCTACGAGCAGTACTTC
TRBD1 TRBJ1-4 - TRBV3-1 CASGQTGDEKPFF TGTGCCAGCGGCCAAACAGGGGATGAAAAACCGTTTTTT
- TRBJ1-3 many TRBV15 CATSRDRDAGNTIYF TGTGCCACCAGCAGAGACAGGGACGCTGGAAACACCATATATTTT
TRBD2 TRBJ2-4 - TRBV5-1 CASGLGGEPNPYF TGCGCCAGCGGCTTGGGGGGGGAGCCAAACCCGTACTTC
- TRBJ2-1 many TRBV9 CASSVGLAWFNEQFF TGTGCCAGCAGCGTAGGATTAGCATGGTTCAATGAGCAGTTCTTC
TRBD2 TRBJ2-3 many TRBV20-1 CSAEGLAGAGSTDTQYF TGCAGTGCCGAAGGACTAGCGGGAGCGGGAAGCACAGATACGCAGTATTTT
- TRBJ2-1 - TRBV28 CASSLNRFPNEQFF TGTGCCAGCAGTTTGAACAGATTTCCGAATGAGCAGTTCTTC
TRBD2 TRBJ2-3 many TRBV9 CASSVGTSDHTDTQYF TGTGCCAGCAGCGTAGGGACTAGCGATCACACAGATACGCAGTATTTT
TRBD1 TRBJ2-7 - TRBV28 CASRPGTGAYEQYF TGTGCCAGCAGACCCGGGACAGGGGCCTACGAGCAGTACTTC
- TRBJ2-6 once TRBV4-2 CASSQGVSGANALTF TGTGCCAGCAGCCAAGGAGTCTCTGGGGCCAACGCCCTGACTTTC
- TRBJ2-3 many TRBV7-9 CASSQLSGTTDTQYF TGTGCCAGCAGCCAACTTAGTGGGACCACAGATACGCAGTATTTT
- TRBJ2-3 many TRBV2 CASSLLEAGDTQYF TGTGCCAGCAGTCTCCTGGAGGCCGGAGATACGCAGTATTTT
- TRBJ2-2 - TRBV27 CASSLIGSAPGELFF TGTGCCAGCAGTTTAATCGGGAGCGCACCCGGGGAGCTGTTTTTT
- TRBJ1-3 many TRBV4-3 CASSPTPQGSSGNTIYF TGCGCCAGCAGCCCGACCCCCCAGGGGTCCTCTGGAAACACCATATATTTT
TRBD2 TRBJ2-3 many TRBV4-3 CASSQDSGGLTDTQYF TGCGCCAGCAGCCAAGATTCGGGGGGGCTCACAGATACGCAGTATTTT
TRBD1 TRBJ1-4 many TRBV29-1 CSVVVRDRVLPSEKLFF TGCAGCGTTGTAGTCCGGGACAGGGTTTTGCCTAGCGAAAAACTGTTTTTT
- TRBJ2-7 many TRBV29-1 CSVQGGQGRYEQYF TGCAGCGTTCAGGGAGGCCAGGGGCGCTACGAGCAGTACTTC
TRBD1 TRBJ2-6 few TRBV16 CASSLQGAHSGANVLTF TGTGCCAGCAGCCTTCAGGGGGCGCATTCTGGGGCCAACGTCCTGACTTTC
TRBD2 TRBJ2-5 once TRBV5-8 CASSSLAGGTQYF TGTGCCAGCAGCTCTCTAGCGGGAGGGACCCAGTACTTC
TRBD1 TRBJ1-6 many TRBV6-5 CASSRGYNSPLHF TGTGCCAGCTCCAGGGGGTATAATTCACCCCTCCACTTT
TRBD1 TRBJ2-2 many TRBV7-7 CASRPEGADTGELFF TGTGCTAGCAGACCCGAGGGGGCTGACACCGGGGAGCTGTTTTTT
- TRBJ1-5 many TRBV4-3 CASSQGLDSNQPQHF TGCGCCAGCAGCCAAGGACTCGATAGCAATCAGCCCCAGCATTTT